This is a list of T cell receptor beta chains from one sample in a study of beta chain features in type 1 diabetes. Only in-frame clones appear in the TCRdb table, and some are missing; sequencing was by immunoSEQ multiplex PCR. Here the sample spans approximately 110,000 clones, 30% to 40% being singletons. The sequenced sample consisted of stem cell memory CD4+ T cells from blood. The receptors originated from a woman aged 18-29 years in good health. Each CDR3 is given without its conserved first and last residue. Each record gives: J gene, V gene, CDR3 protein.

j_gene: TRBJ2-7
v_gene: TRBV18
CDR3aa: ASSAMTGGPSYEQY

j_gene: TRBJ1-1
v_gene: TRBV5-1
CDR3aa: ASSLGGGVATEAF

j_gene: TRBJ1-1
v_gene: TRBV29-1
CDR3aa: SVRRQGRDTEAF

j_gene: TRBJ2-3
v_gene: TRBV18
CDR3aa: ASSPPEGAGRDTQY

j_gene: TRBJ1-2
v_gene: TRBV27
CDR3aa: ASTTQGEHGYT

j_gene: TRBJ2-1
v_gene: TRBV11-2
CDR3aa: ASSLGPPLAGALYNEQF

j_gene: TRBJ1-5
v_gene: TRBV27
CDR3aa: ASSFQGNQPQH

j_gene: TRBJ2-1
v_gene: TRBV30
CDR3aa: ACTGYKQF

j_gene: TRBJ2-1
v_gene: TRBV30
CDR3aa: AWSGGSGLSLYNEQF

j_gene: TRBJ1-4
v_gene: TRBV14
CDR3aa: ASSQFFGTANEKLF

j_gene: TRBJ2-7
v_gene: TRBV7-9
CDR3aa: ASSFLYVAGSYEQY

j_gene: TRBJ1-5
v_gene: TRBV27
CDR3aa: ASSSPEGAGGNQPQH

j_gene: TRBJ1-2
v_gene: TRBV7-2
CDR3aa: ASSLAPGQGTYGYT

j_gene: TRBJ2-7
v_gene: TRBV7-8
CDR3aa: ASSLGQFSYEQY

j_gene: TRBJ2-3
v_gene: TRBV7-2
CDR3aa: ASSSPGLAGSDTQY

j_gene: TRBJ1-2
v_gene: TRBV11-2
CDR3aa: ASSLVAGDGYT

j_gene: TRBJ2-5
v_gene: TRBV6-5
CDR3aa: ASSGAQETQY

j_gene: TRBJ2-1
v_gene: TRBV7-2
CDR3aa: ASSLVAGGGRNEQF

j_gene: TRBJ1-5
v_gene: TRBV15
CDR3aa: ATSREARFNQPQH

j_gene: TRBJ2-5
v_gene: TRBV6-5
CDR3aa: ASSDRQETQY

j_gene: TRBJ1-1
v_gene: TRBV5-5
CDR3aa: ASKLLWSEAF

j_gene: TRBJ2-7
v_gene: TRBV28
CDR3aa: ASRETGTHEQY

j_gene: TRBJ2-2
v_gene: TRBV30
CDR3aa: AWDRGWETGELF

j_gene: TRBJ2-1
v_gene: TRBV28
CDR3aa: ASSTTSGSIHEQF

j_gene: TRBJ2-3
v_gene: TRBV5-5
CDR3aa: ASSRDSQADTQY

j_gene: TRBJ1-5
v_gene: TRBV5-4
CDR3aa: ASSLGLNSNQPQH

j_gene: TRBJ2-7
v_gene: TRBV28
CDR3aa: ASSLMVPGSYEQY

j_gene: TRBJ2-7
v_gene: TRBV7-8
CDR3aa: ASSLVDSGRYEQY

j_gene: TRBJ2-1
v_gene: TRBV7-2
CDR3aa: ASSLTPGTSRGEQF